A single sample gave rise to the 31 T cell receptor beta chains below, sequenced in a study of identifying expanded T cells in peripheral blood. Using immunoSEQ multiplex PCR, the repertoire was profiled, and TCRdb retains in-frame clones only, with some absent. The table lists 100,000 or so clones, about 90% of them singletons. The sequenced sample consisted of blood. The receptors were sampled from a person aged 18 to 75 in good health.

The chain's CDR3 is CASSITGYGYTF. CDR3 DNA: TGTGCCAGCAGCATCACAGGGTATGGCTACACCTTC. The chain is built from TRBV7-9 and TRBJ1-2, with a possible D match to TRBD1 (6 bases). Trimming removed 5 bases from V and 5 bases from J, with 9 bases in between. The germline V gene has CDR1 SEHNR and CDR2 FQNEAQ (reference sequence). The CDR3 extends over 12 amino acids.

V gene TRBV9 combines with J gene TRBJ2-3; D unresolved. The CDR3 runs to 14 residues. The germline CDR1 and CDR2 sequences are SGDLS and YYNGEE. The ends were cut back, 0 bases at V and 0 bases at J, with 5 bases in the middle. The CDR3 sequence is CASSVEGSTDTQYF. DNA of the CDR3: TGTGCCAGCAGCGTAGAGGGTAGCACAGATACGCAGTATTTT.

This clone has a single count. V usage is TRBV30 and J usage is TRBJ1-1, with no clear D. CDR1 is GTSNPN, CDR2 SVGIG, per germline (reference sequence). The CDR3 extends over 13 amino acids. V was cut by 0 bases and J by 6 bases, with 11 bases left in between. The CDR3 protein is CAWSVQERSEAFF. In DNA, the CDR3 is TGTGCCTGGAGTGTACAAGAGAGATCTGAAGCTTTCTTT.

The gene calls are TRBV5-4 and TRBJ1-1; D gene ambiguous. V was clipped by 4 bases and J by 4 bases, with 11 bases between them. Germline loops: CDR1 SGHNT, CDR2 YYREEE (reference sequence). The CDR3 length is 13 residues. CDR3 in amino acids: CASSLIQGTEAFF. CDR3 sequence (DNA): TGTGCCAGCAGCCTAATTCAAGGCACTGAAGCTTTCTTT.

This clone has a handful of counts. CDR3 residues: CASSPRVGANTEAFF. In nucleotides, the CDR3 is TGTGCCAGTAGTCCCCGAGTGGGGGCGAACACTGAAGCTTTCTTT. This chain joins TRBV19 and TRBJ1-1; D may be TRBD1 (6 bases). CDR3 length: 15 residues. The V gene's germline CDR1 is LNHDA and CDR2 SQIVND (reference sequence). Trimming left V 5 bases short and J 1 base short, with 14 bases between.

This sequence joins TRBV4-1 and TRBJ1-1; 9 bases map to TRBD1. This CDR3 is built from 15 residues. The germline V gene has CDR1 MGHRA and CDR2 YSYEKL. Trimming at V came to 4 bases and at J to 2 bases, leaving 5 bases not matched to a gene. CDR3 residues: CASSPGQGSNTEAFF. Here the CDR3 DNA reads TGCGCCAGCAGCCCGGGACAGGGTTCCAACACTGAAGCTTTCTTT.

The genes are TRBV29-1 and TRBJ2-1; 9 nucleotides match TRBD1. The J segment lost 5 bases and the V segment lost 7 bases, leaving 6 bases of the junction unmatched. Germline V gene sequence: CDR1 SQVTM, CDR2 ANQGSEA. The CDR3 is made up of 13 amino acids. DNA of the CDR3: TGCAGCGGGGACAGGGTGGGGCACAATGAGCAGTTCTTC. It translates to CSGDRVGHNEQFF.

J is TRBJ2-2 and V is TRBV5-1; D gene unclear. V was clipped by 2 bases and J by 1 base, with 12 bases between them. The V gene's germline CDR1 is SGHRS and CDR2 YFSETQ. The CDR3 runs to 16 residues. CDR3: CASSFRLGRNTGELFF. CDR3 bases: TGCGCCAGCAGCTTCAGGCTAGGAAGGAACACCGGGGAGCTGTTTTTT.

This rearrangement joins TRBV5-1 to TRBJ2-5, with TRBD2 matching over 14 bases. The germline V gene encodes CDR1 SGHRS and CDR2 YFSETQ. After removal of 4 bases from V and 7 bases from J, the junction contained 6 bases not matched to a gene. This CDR3 is built from 15 residues. CDR3 nucleotides: TGCGCCAGCAGCCAAGGACTAGCGGGAGGAGCGACCCAGTACTTC. Protein product: CASSQGLAGGATQYF.

The sample holds one count of this clone. J is TRBJ1-5 and V is TRBV19, with TRBD1 matching over 7 bases. Germline CDR1 LNHDA, CDR2 SQIVND (reference sequence). V was pared by 5 bases and J by 2 bases, with 9 bases of the junction left unmatched. The CDR3 has 16 amino acids. This chain's CDR3 is CASSGGQVRGNQPQHF. CDR3 DNA sequence: TGTGCCAGTAGTGGAGGACAGGTCCGTGGCAATCAGCCCCAGCATTTT. Full variable domain (outside the CDR3, taken from reference TRBV19 and TRBJ1-5): DGGITQSPKYLFRKEGQNVTLSCEQNLNHDAMYWYRQDPGQGLRLIYYSQIVNDFQKGDIAEGYSVSREKKESFPLTVTSAQKNPTAFYLCASSGGQVRGNQPQHFGDGTRLSIL.

This sequence joins TRBV9 and TRBJ1-1; the D gene is possibly TRBD1 (5 bases). Germline-derived CDR1 and CDR2 are SGDLS and YYNGEE. The germline V and J ends were trimmed by 0 bases and 3 bases, with 9 bases remaining between them. The CDR3 contains 14 residues. CDR3 protein: CASSVAGGDTEAFF. CDR3 in DNA: TGTGCCAGCAGCGTAGCGGGGGGAGACACTGAAGCTTTCTTT.

The genes are TRBV4-2 and TRBJ2-5; D is unclear. CDR1 LGHNA and CDR2 YNFKEQ come from the germline V gene. The CDR3 totals 13 residues. V was trimmed by 0 bases and J by 1 base, leaving 3 bases between them. The CDR3 spells CASSQEIQETQYF. CDR3 nucleotides: TGTGCCAGCAGCCAAGAAATCCAAGAGACCCAGTACTTC.

CDR3 nucleotides: TGTGCCAGCAGCTGGGGGGGGGCGCTTAATGACAATGAGCAGTTCTTC. Its protein product is CASSWGGALNDNEQFF. The chain has TRBV7-8 and TRBJ2-1, with D tentatively TRBD2 (7 bases). Germline values: CDR1 SGHVS, CDR2 FQNEAQ. Trimming shortened V by 4 bases and J by 5 bases, and 18 bases separated the two germline ends. The CDR3 has 16 residues.

This chain uses TRBV10-2 with TRBJ2-7; TRBD2 might be the D (5 bases). Germline CDR1 reads WSHSY; CDR2 reads SAAADI. The CDR3 totals 13 residues. The V end lost 4 bases, the J end lost 5 bases, and 12 bases lay between the germline ends. CDR3 protein: CASSVTGNHEQYF. The CDR3 nucleotides are TGCGCCAGCAGTGTTACCGGGAACCACGAGCAGTACTTC.

This clone has just one count. This rearrangement joins TRBV5-6 to TRBJ1-2; 10 bases agree with TRBD1. The CDR3 is 13 residues long. J lost 4 bases, V lost 4 bases, and 1 base had no gene match. The germline V gene encodes CDR1 SGHDT and CDR2 YYEEEE. The CDR3 region is CASSRDRGYGYTF. CDR3 DNA: TGTGCCAGCAGCCGGGACAGGGGCTATGGCTACACCTTC. Filled out from reference TRBV5-6 and TRBJ1-2, the complete variable domain reads DAGVTQSPTHLIKTRGQQVTLRCSPKSGHDTVSWYQQALGQGPQFIFQYYEEEERQRGNFPDRFSGHQFPNYSSELNVNALLLGDSALYLCASSRDRGYGYTFGSGTRLTVV.

About this clone: Other DNA sequences in this specimen translate into the identical CDR3. The chain couples TRBV19 to TRBJ1-1, with D unclear. The CDR3 spans 13 residues. V shed 3 bases and J shed 3 bases, with 8 bases lying between them. The germline gives CDR1 LNHDA, CDR2 SQIVND (reference sequence). CDR3 nucleotide sequence: TGTGCCAGTAGTATCGGGGTGGACACTGAAGCTTTCTTT. Amino acids: CASSIGVDTEAFF.

The chain recombines TRBV11-2 with TRBJ1-1, with 7 bases aligning to TRBD1. This CDR3 has 13 amino acids. The V segment lost 2 bases and the J segment 4 bases; nucleotides outside the gene matches: 1. Germline V gene lookup returns CDR1 SGHAT and CDR2 FQNNGV. CDR3 coding DNA: TGTGCCAGCAGCTTACGACAGGGCACTGAAGCTTTCTTT. This codes for CASSLRQGTEAFF.

The CDR3 here is CASSQSSGADSYEQYF. CDR3 in DNA: TGTGCCAGCAGCCAATCGTCCGGAGCGGACTCCTACGAGCAGTACTTC. The chain couples TRBV4-2 to TRBJ2-7; TRBD2 is a possible D gene (5 bases). This CDR3 is built from 16 residues. Trimming left V 2 bases short and J 0 bases short, with 14 bases between. Germline V gene sequence: CDR1 LGHNA, CDR2 YNFKEQ.

CDR3 nucleotides: TGTGCCAGCAGCAAGGTGGGACTAGCGGGGGCTTTCCAAGAGACCCAGTACTTC. The encoded protein is CASSKVGLAGAFQETQYF. The chain joins TRBV2 to TRBJ2-5; 14 nucleotides match TRBD2. From germline, CDR1 is SNHLY and CDR2 FYNNEI. The CDR3 is 18 residues long. J gave up 1 base and V 6 bases, and 10 bases lay outside the gene matches.

This chain links TRBV27 with TRBJ1-1, with 11 nucleotides matching TRBD1. V lost 5 bases and J lost 1; bases outside the gene matches: 3. Germline V gives CDR1 MNHEY, CDR2 SMNVEV (reference sequence). The CDR3 covers 15 residues. In DNA form, the CDR3 reads TGTGCCAGCAGTCCTGGGACAGGGGGGAACACTGAAGCTTTCTTT. Its translation is CASSPGTGGNTEAFF.

The rearrangement links TRBV18 to TRBJ2-1, with D tentatively TRBD2 (5 bases). The germline V gene has CDR1 KGHSH and CDR2 LQKENI. V lost 6 bases and J lost 4, with 13 bases in between. This CDR3 contains 14 residues. The CDR3 loop is CASSLQRGYNEQFF. The CDR3 nucleotides read TGTGCCAGCTCCCTACAACGGGGATACAATGAGCAGTTCTTC.

V and J are TRBV6-6 and TRBJ1-5; maybe TRBD1 (6 bases). The germline V gene has CDR1 MNHNY and CDR2 SVGAGI (reference sequence). This CDR3 has 13 amino acids. V lost 5 bases to trimming and J lost 7 bases, with 12 bases between them. In nucleotides, the CDR3 is TGTGCCAGCAGTCGGAGACAGGAGCAGCCCCAGCATTTT. It translates to CASSRRQEQPQHF.

The chain recombines TRBV19 with TRBJ2-3; no clear D. V was shortened by 5 bases and J by 3 bases, with 12 bases between the two germline ends. Germline V gene sequence: CDR1 LNHDA, CDR2 SQIVND (reference sequence). This CDR3 has 14 amino acids. The chain's CDR3 is CASSPYLETDTQYF. CDR3 DNA: TGTGCCAGTAGTCCCTATCTGGAGACAGATACGCAGTATTTT.

The chain has TRBV7-9 and TRBJ1-1, with 7 bases lining up with TRBD1. V lost 5 bases and J lost 8; bases outside the gene matches: 5. CDR1 is SEHNR, CDR2 FQNEAQ, per germline (reference sequence). The CDR3 spans 12 residues. The CDR3 loop reads CASSQEDREAFF. The CDR3 DNA reads TGTGCCAGCAGCCAAGAGGACAGGGAAGCTTTCTTT.

J is TRBJ2-2 and V is TRBV5-6, with a possible D match to TRBD1 (6 bases). Germline V gene sequence: CDR1 SGHDT, CDR2 YYEEEE. The CDR3 covers 14 residues. V was cut by 1 base and J by 6 bases, with 10 bases left in between. CDR3 in DNA: TGTGCCAGCAGCTTGCAGGGGCAGGCCGGGGAGCTGTTTTTT. Its translation: CASSLQGQAGELFF.

The V call is TRBV5-1, the J call TRBJ2-2; a weak D match, TRBD2 (6 bases). Trimming left V 6 bases short and J 0 bases short, with 24 bases between. Germline-derived CDR1 and CDR2 are SGHRS and YFSETQ. The CDR3 totals 19 residues. The CDR3: CASTTGGSGVLTNTGELFF. CDR3 sequence (DNA): TGCGCCAGCACTACCGGAGGGAGCGGCGTATTGACGAACACCGGGGAGCTGTTTTTT.

This clone was seen a single time. The rearrangement links TRBV7-6 to TRBJ2-3; 11 bases agree with TRBD2. The CDR3 sequence is 16 residues long. Germline CDR1 is SGHVS and CDR2 is FNYEAQ. Germline trimming cut 1 base from V and 4 bases from J; bases unmatched to any gene: 4. CDR3 bases: TGTGCCAGCAGCTTAGGACTAGCGGGAATAGCAGATACGCAGTATTTT. It is translated as CASSLGLAGIADTQYF. Looking up the rest from reference TRBV7-6 and TRBJ2-3 gives the full variable domain: GAGVSQSPRYKVTKRGQDVALRCDPISGHVSLYWYRQALGQGPEFLTYFNYEAQQDKSGLPNDRFSAERPEGSISTLTIQRTEQRDSAMYRCASSLGLAGIADTQYFGPGTRLTVL.

V usage is TRBV7-8 and J usage is TRBJ1-2, with D unresolved. Germline V gene data show CDR1 as SGHVS and CDR2 as FQNEAQ. With 5 bases removed from V and 3 bases from J, the gap between germline ends came to 13 bases. The length of the CDR3 is 14 residues. The CDR3 DNA reads as TGTGCCAGCAGCCCCCGCATGGCCGACTATGGCTACACCTTC. Translated: CASSPRMADYGYTF.

The CDR3 protein is CASSPREGDNEKLFF. The CDR3 DNA reads as TGTGCCAGCAGCCCTAGGGAAGGGGATAATGAAAAACTGTTTTTT. V is TRBV21-1 and J is TRBJ1-4; the table's D call TRBD1 went unverified against the DNA. TRBV21-1 is termed a pseudogene. The CDR3 contains 15 residues.

This chain connects TRBV6-1 to TRBJ1-2; TRBD1 agrees at 10 bases. This CDR3 comprises 14 residues. Germline V CDR1 and CDR2: MNHNS, SASEGT. V dropped 4 bases and J dropped 4; count of bases not matched to a gene: 3. The DNA of the CDR3 is TGTGCCAGCAGTGTGGACAGGGGGGGCTATGGCTACACCTTC. Residues: CASSVDRGGYGYTF.

The chain combines TRBV5-6 with TRBJ1-5, with D unclear. This CDR3 region has 14 residues. CDR1 and CDR2 from the germline V gene are SGHDT and YYEEEE. Deletions cut 7 bases from V and 2 bases from J, with 13 bases between. This CDR3 reads CASLSRGGNQPQHF. DNA of the CDR3: TGTGCCAGCCTATCCCGGGGTGGCAATCAGCCCCAGCATTTT. The variable domain in full, completed from reference TRBV5-6 and TRBJ1-5, reads DAGVTQSPTHLIKTRGQQVTLRCSPKSGHDTVSWYQQALGQGPQFIFQYYEEEERQRGNFPDRFSGHQFPNYSSELNVNALLLGDSALYLCASLSRGGNQPQHFGDGTRLSIL.